Reported below is one TCR beta chain. This entry is derived from a study of T cell changes during pregnancy in multiple sclerosis. TCRdb keeps only in-frame clones here, not all; method: immunoSEQ multiplex PCR. Here the sample spans roughly 61,000 clones, roughly 90% being singletons. CDR3 length: 13 amino acids. Germline CDR1 is MDHEN and CDR2 is SYDVKM. V shed 5 bases and J shed 6 bases, with 8 bases lying between them. The receptor was isolated from a female donor in good health, enrolled as a control in a pregnancy study. The chain uses TRBV28 and TRBJ1-6; D gene uncertain. The source was peripheral blood, collected in the first trimester of pregnancy. CDR3 protein: CASSPHTNSPLHF. For the CDR3, the DNA is TGTGCCAGCAGTCCCCACACTAATTCACCCCTCCACTTT.